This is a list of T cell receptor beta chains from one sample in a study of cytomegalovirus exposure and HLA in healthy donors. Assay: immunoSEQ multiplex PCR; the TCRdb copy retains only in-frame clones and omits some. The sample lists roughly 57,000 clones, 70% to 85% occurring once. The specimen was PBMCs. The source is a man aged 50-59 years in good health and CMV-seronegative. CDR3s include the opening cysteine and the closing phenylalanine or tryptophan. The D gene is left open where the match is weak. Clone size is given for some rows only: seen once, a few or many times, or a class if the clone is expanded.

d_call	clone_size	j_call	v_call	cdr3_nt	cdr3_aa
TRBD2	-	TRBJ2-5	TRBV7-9	TGTGCCAGCAGCTTAGCGGCGGGGGGGCGGGAGACCCAGTACTTC	CASSLAAGGRETQYF
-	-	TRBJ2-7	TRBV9	TGTGCCAGCAGCGTAGCCGCAGGGATCTACGAGCAGTACTTC	CASSVAAGIYEQYF
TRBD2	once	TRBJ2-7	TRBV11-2	TGTGCCAGCAGCTTACGTCCGACTAGCGGGGGTCTATACGAGCAGTACTTC	CASSLRPTSGGLYEQYF
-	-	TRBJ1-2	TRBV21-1	TGTGCCAGCAGCAAGGCTCTGACAGGGGGCCAGGACTATGGCTACACCTTC	CASSKALTGGQDYGYTF
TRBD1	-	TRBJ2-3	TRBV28	TGTGCCAGCAGTACCGCCGGGACAGGGGGCAGGGATACGCAGTATTTT	CASSTAGTGGRDTQYF
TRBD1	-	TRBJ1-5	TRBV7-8	TGTGCCAGCAGCTACCGACAGGGGGTTAGCAATCAGCCCCAGCATTTT	CASSYRQGVSNQPQHF
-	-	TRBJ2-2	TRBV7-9	TGTGCCAGCAGCCCCGCCGGGACTTCTACCGGGGAGCTGTTTTTT	CASSPAGTSTGELFF
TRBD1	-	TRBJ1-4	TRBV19	TGTGCCAGTAGTATAAAGGGGACAGCAACTAATGAAAAACTGTTTTTT	CASSIKGTATNEKLFF
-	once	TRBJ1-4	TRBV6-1	TGTGCCAGCAGTCTGGACGGGGGGAGCGAAAAACTGTTTTTT	CASSLDGGSEKLFF
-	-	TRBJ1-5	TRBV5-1	TGCGCCAGCAGCTCCGGACAGCCCAATCAGCCCCAGCATTTT	CASSSGQPNQPQHF
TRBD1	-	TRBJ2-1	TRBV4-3	TGCGCCAGCAGACGGGACAGTTTATCCTACAATGAGCAGTTCTTC	CASRRDSLSYNEQFF
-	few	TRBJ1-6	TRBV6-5	TGTGCCAGCAGTTGGAACAGGGTAGGCCCAAATTCACCCCTCCACTTT	CASSWNRVGPNSPLHF
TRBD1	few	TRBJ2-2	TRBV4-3	TGCGCCAGCAGACAGGGGGTTGCCGGGGAGCTGTTTTTT	CASRQGVAGELFF
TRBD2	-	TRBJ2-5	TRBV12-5	TGTGCTAGTGGCTGGGGACTAGCGGGGATACTAGAGACCCAGTACTTC	CASGWGLAGILETQYF
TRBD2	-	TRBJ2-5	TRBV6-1	TGTGCCAGTAGCGGGGGGGCCAAAGAGACCCAGTACTTC	CASSGGAKETQYF
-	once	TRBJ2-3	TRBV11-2	TGTGCCAGCAGCCACATACGGGGAAACGCCCCCCCAGATACGCAGTATTTT	CASSHIRGNAPPDTQYF
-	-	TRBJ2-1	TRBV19	TGTGCCAGTAGTCCCCAGGGGATTAATGAGCAGTTCTTC	CASSPQGINEQFF
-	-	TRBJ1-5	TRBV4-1	TGCGCCAGCAGCCAAGCGGTGACTTCACAGCCCCAGCATTTT	CASSQAVTSQPQHF
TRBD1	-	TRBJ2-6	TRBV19	TGTGCCAGTAGGAGGACAGGGGTAGTATCTGGGGCCAACGTCCTGACTTTC	CASRRTGVVSGANVLTF
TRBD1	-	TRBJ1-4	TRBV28	TGTGCCATCCGGACAGGAGGGGAAAAACTGTTTTTT	CAIRTGGEKLFF
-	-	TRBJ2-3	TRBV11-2	TGTGCCAGCAGCCTGTCCGTTCCTGCGGATACGCAGTATTTT	CASSLSVPADTQYF
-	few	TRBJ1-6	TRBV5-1	TGCGCCAGCAGCTTGGCCTCAGGCGGGGATTCACCCCTCCACTTT	CASSLASGGDSPLHF
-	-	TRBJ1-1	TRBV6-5	TGTGCCAGCAGTTATAATGTTCAGGACACTGAAGCTTTCTTT	CASSYNVQDTEAFF
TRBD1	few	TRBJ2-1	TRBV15	TGTGCCACCAGCAGAGGGGGGGACAGGTTCTTCAAAGAGCAGTTCTTC	CATSRGGDRFFKEQFF
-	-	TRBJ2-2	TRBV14	TGTGCCAGCAGCCAGGCACAGAGAGACACCGGGGAGCTGTTTTTT	CASSQAQRDTGELFF
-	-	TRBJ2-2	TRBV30	TGTGCCTCCTCGAGTGAGGGACTGCAAGAGGCCGGGGAGCTGTTTTTT	CASSSEGLQEAGELFF
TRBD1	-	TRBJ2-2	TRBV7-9	TGTGCCAGCAGCTTAGCGTTCGGACAGGAAAACACCGGGGAGCTGTTTTTT	CASSLAFGQENTGELFF
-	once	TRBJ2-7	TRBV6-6	TGTGCCAGCAGCCCCACAGGGCCCTACGAGCAGTACTTC	CASSPTGPYEQYF
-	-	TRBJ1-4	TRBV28	TGTGCCAGCAGTTTGACAGTAAATGAAAAACTGTTTTTT	CASSLTVNEKLFF
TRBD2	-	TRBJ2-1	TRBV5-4	TGTGCCAGCAGCCCAAAGACTAGCGGATACAATGAGCAGTTCTTC	CASSPKTSGYNEQFF
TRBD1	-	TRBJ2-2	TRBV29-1	TGCAGCGTTGACAGGGGGTCGAACACCGGGGAGCTGTTTTTT	CSVDRGSNTGELFF
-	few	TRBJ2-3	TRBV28	TGTGCCAGCAGCCTAACAGATACGCAGTATTTT	CASSLTDTQYF
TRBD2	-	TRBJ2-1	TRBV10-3	TGTGCCATCAGTGTCCGAAGCGGGGGGTCTGTGAGCTCCTACAATGAGCAGTTCTTC	CAISVRSGGSVSSYNEQFF
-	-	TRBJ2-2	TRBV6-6	TGTGCCAGCAGAGACCTACCTAACAGGGAAAACGGGGAGCTGTTTTTT	CASRDLPNRENGELFF
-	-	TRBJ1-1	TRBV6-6	TGTGCCAGCAGTTACGGTCTGGGAGGGCGGAACACTGAAGCTTTCTTT	CASSYGLGGRNTEAFF
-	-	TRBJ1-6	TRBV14	TGTGCCAGCAGCCAAGAATTCGGCTATAATTCACCCCTCCACTTT	CASSQEFGYNSPLHF
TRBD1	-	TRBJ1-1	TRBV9	TGTGCCAGCAGCGCGCTGACAGGGGGGAACACTGAAGCTTTCTTT	CASSALTGGNTEAFF
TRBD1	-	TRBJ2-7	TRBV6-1	TGTGCCAGCACGACGGGGACAGGGGCCTACGAGCAGTACTTC	CASTTGTGAYEQYF
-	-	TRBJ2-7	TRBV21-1	TGTGCCAGCAGCCCTTGCGACTACGAGCAGTACTTC	CASSPCDYEQYF
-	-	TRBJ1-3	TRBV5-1	TGCGCCAGCAGTACAACAGGCTCTGGAAACACCATATATTTT	CASSTTGSGNTIYF
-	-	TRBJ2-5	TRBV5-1	TGCGCCAGCAGCTTGGCCGCGGCTGTTCAAGAGACCCAGTACTTC	CASSLAAAVQETQYF
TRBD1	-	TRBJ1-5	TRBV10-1	TGCGCCAGCCCTGGACAGGTTGGGGATTATAGCAATCAGCCCCAGCATTTT	CASPGQVGDYSNQPQHF
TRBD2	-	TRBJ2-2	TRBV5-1	TGCGCCAGCAGCCGACTAGCGGGGGGCGGGAACACCGGGGAGCTGTTTTTT	CASSRLAGGGNTGELFF
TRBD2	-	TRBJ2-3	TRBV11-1	TGTGCCAGCAGTCCTAGAGCGGGGGAATCCCAGTATTTT	CASSPRAGESQYF
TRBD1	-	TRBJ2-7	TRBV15	TGTGCCACCAGCAAAGAGACAGGGCCCTACGAGCAGTACTTC	CATSKETGPYEQYF
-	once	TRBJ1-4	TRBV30	TGTGCCTGGTACGGGACATCGGGCTACGCAACTAATGAAAAACTGTTTTTT	CAWYGTSGYATNEKLFF
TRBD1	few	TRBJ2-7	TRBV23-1	TGCGCCAGCAGTCACCCGAATCGACAGGGCTCCTACGAGCAGTACTTC	CASSHPNRQGSYEQYF
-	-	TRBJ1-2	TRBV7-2	TGTGCCAGCAGCCCGCAGGTTCTCTATGGCTACACCTTC	CASSPQVLYGYTF
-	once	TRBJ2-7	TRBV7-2	TGTGCCAGCAGCTTAGACAGGGTGAGCGAGCAGTACTTC	CASSLDRVSEQYF
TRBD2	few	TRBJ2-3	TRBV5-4	TGTGCCAGCAGCTGGGGGGGACCGGGGTCGGATACGCAGTATTTT	CASSWGGPGSDTQYF
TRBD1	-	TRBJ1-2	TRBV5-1	TGCGCCAGCAGCTTCGGACAGGGCGGCTATGGCTACACCTTC	CASSFGQGGYGYTF
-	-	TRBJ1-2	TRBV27	TGTGCCAGCAGTTTATCGAACGGCTATGGCTACACCTTC	CASSLSNGYGYTF
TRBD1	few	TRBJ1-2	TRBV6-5	TGTGCCAGCAGTTACCAAGGGGGCGCGTGTGGCTACACCTTC	CASSYQGGACGYTF
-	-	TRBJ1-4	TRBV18	TGTGCCAGCTCACCACGGAAGGGGATGGATGAAAAACTGTTTTTT	CASSPRKGMDEKLFF
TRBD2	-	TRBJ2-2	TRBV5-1	TGCGCCAGCAGCGTGGGACTAGCGAACACCGGGGAGCTGTTTTTT	CASSVGLANTGELFF
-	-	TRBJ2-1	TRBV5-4	TGTGCCAGCAGAACGGGTACTTACAATGAGCAGTTCTTC	CASRTGTYNEQFF
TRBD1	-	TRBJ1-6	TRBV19	TGTGCCAGTAGTCCACGACAGGGGGCTGATTCACCCCTCCACTTT	CASSPRQGADSPLHF
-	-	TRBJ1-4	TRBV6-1	TGTGCCAGCAGTGACTGGGGAGGGACTAATGAAAAACTGTTTTTT	CASSDWGGTNEKLFF
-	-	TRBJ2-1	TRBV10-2	TGCGCCAGCAGTGAGTGGGCAGGAGGTTCCTACAATGAGCAGTTCTTC	CASSEWAGGSYNEQFF